These 14 T cell receptor beta chains originate from one sample sequenced in a study of blood T cells in healthy people across ages. For the second PCR, which ran for about 7 to 11 cycles, a sample-barcoded 5' primer and a J-beta primer mix were used. TCRdb re-derived calls from the 5' RACE reads in MiXCR, one entry per CDR3 protein. This table holds roughly 1.5 million distinct CDR3 sequences, 40% to 45% found once. Sequencing input: blood. The receptors were gathered from a woman aged 18-35 years in good health.

The chain links TRBV12-3 or TRBV12-4 to TRBJ2-4, with 12 bases aligning to TRBD2. The J call may be in error: the DNA end matches TRBJ2-7 better. This CDR3 has 14 residues. The CDR3 sequence is CASSWTSGTGEQYF. The CDR3 nucleotides read TGTGCCAGCAGTTGGACTAGCGGGACCGGCGAGCAGTACTTC.

This clonotype was counted between two and nine times. The chain joins TRBV5-5 to TRBJ2-5; 8 bases are a match to TRBD2. After removal of 4 bases from V and 11 bases from J, the junction contained 10 bases not matched to a gene. The CDR3 covers 13 residues. Germline CDR1 reads SGHKS; CDR2 reads YYEKEE (reference sequence). The CDR3, as DNA: TGTGCCAGCAGCCCGGGACTAGGTTGGGAGCAGTACTTC. As protein: CASSPGLGWEQYF.

In its sample, this clonotype was seen a few times. The V call is TRBV2, the J call TRBJ2-1, with D unresolved. Trimming removed 3 bases from V and 10 bases from J, with 4 bases in between. Germline V gene lookup returns CDR1 SNHLY and CDR2 FYNNEI. The CDR3 length is 10 residues. CDR3: CASSEVEQFF. The CDR3 DNA is TGTGCCAGCAGTGAGGTAGAGCAGTTCTTC. The full variable domain, completed using reference TRBV2 and TRBJ2-1, is EPEVTQTPSHQVTQMGQEVILRCVPISNHLYFYWYRQILGQKVEFLVSFYNNEISEKSEIFDDQFSVERPDGSNFTLKIRSTKLEDSAMYFCASSEVEQFFGPGTRLTVL.

V and J are TRBV10-3 and TRBJ1-5; 9 bases are a match to TRBD1. V lost 10 bases to trimming and J lost 4 bases; unmatched junction nucleotides: 2. Germline V gene sequence: CDR1 ENHRY, CDR2 SYGVKD. The CDR3 sequence is 12 residues long. The CDR3 loop is CATGTGNQPQHF. For the CDR3, the DNA is TGTGCCACCGGGACAGGGAATCAGCCCCAGCATTTT.

This clonotype was detected a few times. The CDR3 protein is CSARDPDRGREQYF. CDR3 DNA sequence: TGCAGTGCTAGAGATCCCGACAGGGGTAGGGAGCAGTACTTC. This chain uses TRBV20-1 with TRBJ2-7, with 8 bases lining up with TRBD1. Trimming cost V 0 bases and J 7 bases; bases outside gene matches: 8. Germline CDR1 is DFQATT and CDR2 is SNEGSKA (reference sequence). The CDR3 extends over 14 amino acids.

The J gene is TRBJ2-2, the V gene TRBV2; 10 nucleotides agree with TRBD2. Germline CDR1 is SNHLY and CDR2 is FYNNEI. The V and J ends lost 7 bases and 5 bases, in that order; junction bases with no gene match: 7. CDR3 size: 15 residues. The CDR3 here is CASKRGTSDTGELFF. In DNA, the CDR3 is TGTGCCAGCAAACGAGGGACTAGCGATACCGGGGAGCTGTTTTTT.

This clonotype was found a few times. The chain recombines TRBV6-4 with TRBJ2-3; 12 nucleotides align to TRBD2. The V segment lost 3 bases and the J segment 4 bases; nucleotides outside the gene matches: 2. This CDR3 comprises 15 residues. Germline V CDR1 and CDR2: MRHNA, SNTAGT. CDR3 amino acids: CASSETSGSSDTQYF. The CDR3 nucleotides read TGTGCCAGCAGTGAGACTAGCGGGAGTTCAGATACGCAGTATTTT.

Comment on this clonotype: A read error may produce the germline difference seen at one junction end. The chain has TRBV4-3 and TRBJ2-7; D is unresolved. The CDR3 totals 15 residues. The germline gives CDR1 LGHNA, CDR2 YSLEER. CDR3 in amino acids: CAISQDLTFYNEQYF. CDR3 nucleotides: TGCGCCATCAGCCAAGATCTAACGTTCTACAATGAGCAGTACTTC.

The gene calls are TRBV7-2 and TRBJ2-2, with D possibly being TRBD1 or TRBD2 (6 bases each). The CDR3 has 16 residues. V was trimmed by 2 bases and J by 4 bases, leaving 14 bases between them. Germline V gene data show CDR1 as SGHTA and CDR2 as FQGNSA. The CDR3 DNA reads TGTGCCAGCAGCTTAACGGGCGGGACAAGCACCGGGGAGCTGTTTTTT. It specifies CASSLTGGTSTGELFF. The variable domain in full, completed from reference TRBV7-2 and TRBJ2-2, reads GAGVSQSPSNKVTEKGKDVELRCDPISGHTALYWYRQSLGQGLEFLIYFQGNSAPDKSGLPSDRFSAERTGGSVSTLTIQRTQQEDSAVYLCASSLTGGTSTGELFFGEGSRLTVL.

The genes are TRBV10-3 and TRBJ2-1; TRBD2 agrees at 14 bases. In germline, CDR1 is ENHRY, CDR2 SYGVKD. The CDR3 length is 16 residues. The V and J ends lost 6 bases and 0 bases, in that order; junction bases with no gene match: 1. The DNA for the CDR3 is TGTGCCATCAGGGGGACTAGCGGGAGCTCCTACAATGAGCAGTTCTTC. Translation: CAIRGTSGSSYNEQFF.

About this clonotype itself: Being one base from a much bigger clone, this may be a read error. This chain links TRBV20-1 with TRBJ2-5; possible D gene TRBD2, 5 bases. This CDR3 spans 14 amino acids. Between the trimmed V and J ends, which lost 5 bases and 11 bases, there was a span of 24 bases. Per the germline V gene, CDR1 is DFQATT and CDR2 is SNEGSKA (reference sequence). Written as DNA, the CDR3 is TGCAGTGCTCCAGCGGAGAGGTCCTACAATGAGCAGTACTTC. It encodes CSAPAERSYNEQYF.

The gene calls are TRBV2 and TRBJ2-7; no definite D call. This CDR3 region has 15 residues. V shed 6 bases and J shed 0 bases, with 15 bases lying between them. Germline CDR1 reads SNHLY; CDR2 reads FYNNEI. The CDR3 loop is CASSPPAASSYEQYF. CDR3 bases: TGTGCCAGCAGCCCCCCGGCCGCTAGCTCCTACGAGCAGTACTTC.

This chain joins TRBV10-2 and TRBJ2-7; D gene uncertain. This CDR3 spans 12 amino acids. In germline, CDR1 is WSHSY, CDR2 SAAADI. V lost 8 bases and J lost 3, with 11 bases in between. CDR3 protein: CASGLGFYEQYF. Written as DNA, the CDR3 is TGCGCCAGCGGGCTAGGTTTCTACGAGCAGTACTTC.

This chain uses TRBV10-3 with TRBJ2-1; D not certain. CDR3 length equals 14 residues. V was trimmed by 3 bases and J by 2 bases, leaving 8 bases between them. Germline V gene lookup returns CDR1 ENHRY and CDR2 SYGVKD. CDR3 region: CAISEGQAYNEQFF. DNA for the CDR3: TGTGCCATCAGTGAAGGGCAGGCCTACAATGAGCAGTTCTTC.